These 19 T cell receptor beta chains were sequenced from one sample in a study of early T cells in non-severe SARS-CoV-2 infection. TCRdb re-derived calls from the 5' RACE reads in MiXCR, one entry per CDR3 protein. Counted here are about 100,000 distinct CDR3 sequences, about 12% occurring once; the ten biggest clones make up around 3%. The specimen was whole blood. These receptors came from an adult who was a healthcare worker with PCR-confirmed SARS-CoV-2 infection or an uninfected control (not recorded which).

Comments on this clonotype: A read error is possible here, since a much larger clone lies one base away. The V and J genes are TRBV28 and TRBJ2-7; D is ambiguous. Germline V CDR1 and CDR2: MDHEN, SYDVKM. V lost 6 bases to trimming and J lost 3 bases, with 12 bases between them. The CDR3 runs 13 residues. For the CDR3, the DNA is TGTGCCAGCAGATCCGCGACGCTCTACGAGCAGTACTTC. Encoded protein: CASRSATLYEQYF.

The gene calls are TRBV27 and TRBJ1-1, with TRBD1 as a possible D gene (6 bases). CDR3 length: 14 residues. Trimming left V 10 bases short and J 4 bases short, with 19 bases between. CDR1 is MNHEY and CDR2 is SMNVEV in the germline V gene (reference sequence). The CDR3 region has the DNA TGTGCCACCCGCCCCACAGGGCGCGTCACTGAAGCTTTCTTT. Encoded protein: CATRPTGRVTEAFF.

This clonotype was counted only a few times. This chain links TRBV12-2 with TRBJ2-7; TRBD1, the D gene given by the table, was not confirmed from the DNA. TRBV12-2 corresponds to a pseudogene. This CDR3 spans 12 amino acids. The chain's CDR3 is CASRLTAHEQYF. CDR3 nucleotides: TGTGCAAGTCGCTTGACAGCCCACGAGCAGTACTTC.

This clonotype has only a few counts. The chain combines TRBV14 with TRBJ1-1; no reliable D call. This CDR3 comprises 12 residues. V was clipped by 3 bases and J by 6 bases, with 8 bases between them. Germline V lookup: CDR1 SGHDN, CDR2 FVKESK. The CDR3 sequence: CASSQGGAEAFF. CDR3 DNA sequence: TGTGCCAGCAGCCAGGGTGGCGCTGAAGCTTTCTTT.

This clonotype was recorded many times. V is TRBV5-1 and J is TRBJ1-1; no firm D call. From germline, CDR1 is SGHRS and CDR2 YFSETQ. Trimming removed 0 bases from V and 3 bases from J, with 6 bases in between. The length of the CDR3 is 13 residues. The CDR3 nucleotides are TGCGCCAGCAGCTTGGACGAGTACACTGAAGCTTTCTTT. Translation: CASSLDEYTEAFF. Full variable domain (outside the CDR3, taken from reference TRBV5-1 and TRBJ1-1): KAGVTQTPRYLIKTRGQQVTLSCSPISGHRSVSWYQQTPGQGLQFLFEYFSETQRNKGNFPGRFSGRQFSNSRSEMNVSTLELGDSALYLCASSLDEYTEAFFGQGTRLTVV.

The chain links TRBV28 to TRBJ1-4, with a weak D call TRBD1 (5 bases). Trimming cost V 5 bases and J 7 bases, with 20 bases left between them. Germline-derived CDR1 and CDR2 are MDHEN and SYDVKM. This CDR3 region has 16 residues. The CDR3 coding sequence is TGTGCCAGCAGTATCTCGGGGGTCCCATATTCTGAAAAACTGTTTTTT. It yields the protein CASSISGVPYSEKLFF.

There are a few counts of this clonotype. The chain combines TRBV29-1 with TRBJ2-5, with TRBD1 identical over 9 bases. The V segment lost 6 bases and the J segment 2 bases; nucleotides outside the gene matches: 4. The germline V gene encodes CDR1 SQVTM and CDR2 ANQGSEA. CDR3 length: 13 amino acids. The CDR3 reads CSVGQGTQETQYF. The CDR3 DNA sequence: TGCAGCGTCGGACAGGGGACGCAAGAGACCCAGTACTTC.

This clonotype was seen a handful of times. This chain uses TRBV7-2 with TRBJ2-7; maybe TRBD1 (6 bases). In germline, CDR1 is SGHTA, CDR2 FQGNSA. The V end lost 8 bases, the J end lost 4 bases, and 15 bases lay between the germline ends. The CDR3 loop spans 13 amino acids. The CDR3 nucleotides read TGTGCCAGCGGGGGCCAAAACCCTTACGAGCAGTACTTC. This translates into CASGGQNPYEQYF.

This clonotype was picked up a small number of times. The chain carries TRBV9 and TRBJ2-3; 7 nucleotides align to TRBD2. The V gene end was trimmed by 4 bases and the J gene end by 4 bases; junction bases not matched to a gene: 9. Germline lookup yields CDR1 SGDLS and CDR2 YYNGEE. The CDR3 loop spans 15 amino acids. Written as DNA, the CDR3 is TGTGCCAGCAGCCTCGAGGGGACTACCTCAGATACGCAGTATTTT. Its protein is CASSLEGTTSDTQYF. The full variable domain, with the rest looked up from reference TRBV9 and TRBJ2-3, is DSGVTQTPKHLITATGQRVTLRCSPRSGDLSVYWYQQSLDQGLQFLIQYYNGEERAKGNILERFSAQQFPDLHSELNLSSLELGDSALYFCASSLEGTTSDTQYFGPGTRLTVL.

The V call is TRBV9, the J call TRBJ2-2; 7 nucleotides align to TRBD1. The germline CDR1 and CDR2 sequences are SGDLS and YYNGEE. The trim removed 4 bases at V and 1 base at J, leaving 4 bases unmatched. The CDR3 has 15 amino acids. In nucleotides, the CDR3 is TGTGCCAGCAGCTCCCGGGACAGGAACACCGGGGAGCTGTTTTTT. Translation: CASSSRDRNTGELFF.

This clonotype was seen ten or more times. This chain links TRBV11-2 with TRBJ2-3, with D tentatively TRBD1 (6 bases). V was pared by 4 bases and J by 2 bases, with 10 bases between. Germline V gene data show CDR1 as SGHAT and CDR2 as FQNNGV. The CDR3 loop spans 14 amino acids. For the CDR3, the DNA is TGTGCCAGCAGCTCAGGACAGTTCACAGATACGCAGTATTTT. Translation gives CASSSGQFTDTQYF.

This clonotype was seen at least ten times. In DNA form, the CDR3 reads TGCGCCAGCAGTGATTCCCGGATTACGTACGAGCAGTACTTC. Its protein product is CASSDSRITYEQYF. The V call is TRBV10-2, the J call TRBJ2-7; D unresolved. V was shortened by 3 bases and J by 4 bases, with 13 bases between the two germline ends. The CDR3 is 14 amino acids. CDR1 and CDR2 (germline): WSHSY, SAAADI.

The genes are TRBV5-1 and TRBJ1-1; D unresolved. From germline, CDR1 is SGHRS and CDR2 YFSETQ. The CDR3 consists of 14 residues. Trimming stripped 1 base from V and 5 bases from J, with 12 bases between. The CDR3 bases are TGCGCCAGCAGCTTGAAGGGTGCGGGGACTGAAGCTTTCTTT. Translation gives CASSLKGAGTEAFF.

The sample holds many counts of this clonotype. The J gene is TRBJ2-1, the V gene TRBV6-2 or TRBV6-3; 9 bases match TRBD1. The CDR3 spans 15 residues. Looked up from germline, CDR1 is MNHEY and CDR2 is SVGEGT. The J segment lost 4 bases and the V segment lost 5 bases, leaving 6 bases of the junction unmatched. Here the CDR3 reads CASSGRDRAYNEQFF. CDR3 coding DNA: TGTGCCAGCAGTGGCCGGGACAGGGCTTACAATGAGCAGTTCTTC.

This clonotype was observed many times. The gene calls are TRBV24-1 and TRBJ2-3; D ambiguous. Trimming left V 0 bases short and J 6 bases short, with 9 bases between. The CDR3 runs to 14 residues. The V gene's germline CDR1 is KGHDR and CDR2 SFDVKD. The CDR3 protein is CATSDLAARDTQYF. CDR3 nucleotide sequence: TGTGCCACCAGTGATTTGGCGGCCCGGGATACGCAGTATTTT.

This clonotype was counted between two and nine times. The chain has TRBV2 and TRBJ2-2, with 7 nucleotides matching TRBD1. V dropped 5 bases and J dropped 5; count of bases not matched to a gene: 5. CDR3 size: 14 residues. Germline CDR1 reads SNHLY; CDR2 reads FYNNEI. In nucleotides, the CDR3 is TGTGCCAGCAGTTACAGGGGCCGGACCGGGGAGCTGTTTTTT. Its protein product is CASSYRGRTGELFF.

A few counts support this clonotype. The chain uses TRBV6-5 and TRBJ2-5; unclear D gene. Germline V gene data show CDR1 as MNHEY and CDR2 as SVGAGI. Between the trimmed V and J ends, which lost 2 bases and 5 bases, there was a span of 15 bases. CDR3 length: 15 amino acids. The CDR3 region has the DNA TGTGCCAGCAGTTACCTTCCAGGAATTCGGGAGACCCAGTACTTC. As protein: CASSYLPGIRETQYF.

Many counts were recorded for this clonotype. This sequence joins TRBV6-5 and TRBJ2-7, with D unresolved. CDR3 length equals 12 residues. Germline lookup yields CDR1 MNHEY and CDR2 SVGAGI. The V end was cut by 6 bases, the J end by 2 bases, with 8 bases between. The CDR3 DNA sequence: TGTGCCAGCAGAGACGGTACCTACGAGCAGTACTTC. Encoded protein: CASRDGTYEQYF.

This clonotype was counted ten times or more. This chain links TRBV2 with TRBJ2-7, with D tentatively TRBD1 (6 bases). This CDR3 is 12 amino acids long. Germline CDR1 SNHLY, CDR2 FYNNEI. Trimming took 4 bases from V and 12 from J, leaving 16 bases between them. The CDR3 coding sequence is TGTGCCAGCAGTGTAAAGGGGGACCTGCGGTACTTC. Its protein is CASSVKGDLRYF.